The text below deals with one T cell receptor beta chain. The antigen is unknown. This sample was included in a study of PD-L1 blockade in urothelial cancer. Turning to the study itself: The year 2014 saw patients start atezolizumab, 1,200 mg intravenously every 3 weeks. Males with urothelial cancer arising in the bladder constituted twenty-five of the 29 patients. It was at 3 weeks (second dose) and 6 weeks after treatment start that blood was analyzed.

Notes on the study in general: Pretreatment TCR clonality in blood under the median foretold superior survival.

Trimming removed 5 bases from V and 0 bases from J; junction bases left unmatched: 4. Per the germline V gene, CDR1 is SEHNR and CDR2 is FQNEAQ (reference sequence). This CDR3 contains 15 residues. This table comes from immunoSEQ multiplex PCR, and its TCRdb copy is limited to in-frame clones, with some not included. There are around 71,000 clones in the sample; just under 85% occur only once, and approximately 7.1% lies in the top ten. The time point here: pretreatment peripheral blood. This rearrangement joins TRBV7-9 to TRBJ2-7; 10 bases line up with TRBD2. The TCR sequence derives from a man aged 40-49 years with urothelial cancer. Sequenced material: PBMCs, taken around atezolizumab (anti-PD-L1) treatment. Here the CDR3 reads CASSAGTSDSYEQYF. The CDR3 region has the DNA TGTGCCAGCAGCGCCGGGACTAGCGACTCCTACGAGCAGTACTTC.